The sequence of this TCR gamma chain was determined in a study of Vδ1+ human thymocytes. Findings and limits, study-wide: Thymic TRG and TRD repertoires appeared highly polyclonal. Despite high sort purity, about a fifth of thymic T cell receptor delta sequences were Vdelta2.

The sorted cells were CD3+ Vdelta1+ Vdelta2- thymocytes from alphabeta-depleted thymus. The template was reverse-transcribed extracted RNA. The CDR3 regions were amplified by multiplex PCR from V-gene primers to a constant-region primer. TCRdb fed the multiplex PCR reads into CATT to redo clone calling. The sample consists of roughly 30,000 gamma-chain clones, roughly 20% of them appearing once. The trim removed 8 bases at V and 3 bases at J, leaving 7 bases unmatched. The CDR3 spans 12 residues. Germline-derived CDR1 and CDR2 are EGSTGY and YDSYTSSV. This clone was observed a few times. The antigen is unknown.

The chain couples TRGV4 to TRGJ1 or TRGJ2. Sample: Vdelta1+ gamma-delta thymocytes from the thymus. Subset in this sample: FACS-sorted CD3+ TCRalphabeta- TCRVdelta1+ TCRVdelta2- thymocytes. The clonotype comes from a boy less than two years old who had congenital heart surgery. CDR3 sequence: CATFLFYYKKLF. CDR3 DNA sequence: TGTGCCACCTTCCTATTTTATTATAAGAAACTCTTT.